A single T cell receptor (beta chain) is shown here with its context. Profiling relied on immunoSEQ multiplex PCR, and the TCRdb table lists in-frame clones only, not all of them. Among 95,000 to 120,000 clones listed, over 70% were seen once. The data were taken from a study of blood T cell repertoires in COVID-19. Study-wide context: From T cells, B-cell-depleted T cells, or PBMCs came the material, which was cDNA or gDNA.

The J segment lost 2 bases and the V segment lost 7 bases, leaving 5 bases of the junction unmatched. This CDR3 is built from 14 residues. Germline CDR1 SGDLS, CDR2 YYNGEE. Material for sequencing was peripheral blood. The V gene is TRBV9, the J gene TRBJ2-2; TRBD1 matches 7 bases. The TCR sequence derives from a man aged 45-65 years with acute or convalescent COVID-19. Here the CDR3 DNA reads TGTGCCAGCCGCCGGGACAGCAACACCGGGGAGCTGTTTTTT. Amino acids: CASRRDSNTGELFF.